Sequencing of this TCR beta chain was carried out in a study of CD8+ T cells in alopecia areata. Treatment given: oral pan-JAK inhibitor, 5-10 mg twice daily. The CDR3 has 13 amino acids. Germline CDR1 and CDR2: GTSNPN and SVGIG (reference sequence). With 4 bases removed from V and 6 bases from J, the gap between germline ends came to 16 bases. Extraction and reverse transcription of RNA yielded cDNA as the sequencing template. Sequenced by immunoSEQ multiplex PCR; TCRdb stores in-frame clones only, minus some. The data show some 88,000 clones, around 40% seen once. The chain has TRBV30 and TRBJ2-7; perhaps D is TRBD1 or TRBD2 (5 bases each). Source: CD8+ T cells sorted from blood, taken at week 24, from a patient treated with tofacitinib. This clonotype was obtained from a human donor with alopecia areata. The CDR3 DNA reads as TGTGCCTGGACCGGGCAGGCCGGGACCGAGCAGTACTTC. This encodes CAWTGQAGTEQYF.